These T cell receptor beta chains were read from a single sample in a study of T cells in Graves' hyperthyroidism and ophthalmopathy. TCRdb re-derived calls from the multiplex PCR reads in MiXCR, one entry per CDR3 protein. The sample includes under 400,000 distinct CDR3 sequences, roughly 18% seen only once; the top ten take around 54%. Sequenced: blood. These receptors were taken from a woman aged 45-59 years with Graves' hyperthyroidism. CDR3s include the opening cysteine and the closing phenylalanine or tryptophan. Each record gives: J gene, D gene, V gene, CDR3 protein. D genes are given only for firm matches.

>TRBJ2-6|NA|TRBV5-1
CASSLLGANVLTF
>TRBJ2-1|TRBD1|TRBV29-1
CSVQGGQTYNEQFF
>TRBJ2-2|TRBD2|TRBV20-1
CSATTSGSTGELFF
>TRBJ2-1|TRBD2|TRBV3-1
CASSQGGGLYNEQFF
>TRBJ2-1|NA|TRBV12-5
CASGSTRGNEQFF
>TRBJ1-1|NA|TRBV5-5
CASSEGSPRSEAFF
>TRBJ1-1|NA|TRBV7-9
CASSSQGNEAFF
>TRBJ2-1|NA|TRBV11-3
CASSSAGNEQFF
>TRBJ1-5|NA|TRBV30
CAWSGGPSNQPQHF
>TRBJ2-5|TRBD2|TRBV6-2/TRBV6-3
CASIPSGRLTQYF
>TRBJ1-5|TRBD1|TRBV4-1
CASTRDRLGKPQHF
>TRBJ2-6|NA|TRBV5-6
CASSLLEVFSGANVLTF
>TRBJ1-5|TRBD1|TRBV10-3
CAISAGGSNQPQHF
>TRBJ1-5|NA|TRBV7-2
CASSPSSPQPQHF
>TRBJ2-5|TRBD2|TRBV6-1
CASSEDGGWETQYF
>TRBJ2-7|NA|TRBV20-1
CSARGGRAAGPYEQYF
>TRBJ2-1|TRBD2|TRBV6-6
CASSYSGLAGDSDEQFF
>TRBJ2-3|TRBD2|TRBV27
CASSVILAGTDTQYF
>TRBJ2-1|TRBD2|TRBV20-1
CSARAVLAGVLYNEQFF
>TRBJ1-2|NA|TRBV6-2/TRBV6-3
CASSPGSLGYTF
>TRBJ1-2|NA|TRBV7-3
CASSLLLGFGYTF
>TRBJ2-3|TRBD1|TRBV27
CASSLSKTGGADTQYF
>TRBJ2-5|NA|TRBV7-2
CASSLEASSETQYF
>TRBJ2-1|TRBD2|TRBV11-2
CASSSRLAGGLEEQFF
>TRBJ1-2|NA|TRBV27
CASRGDHGYTF
>TRBJ1-5|TRBD1|TRBV5-1
CASSFMGQGLQHF
>TRBJ2-7|NA|TRBV30
CAWSVRLQEGEQYF
>TRBJ2-5|NA|TRBV7-2
CASSTTGSVETQYF
>TRBJ2-5|NA|TRBV20-1
CSARRPGSETQYF
>TRBJ2-1|TRBD1|TRBV20-1
CSAPDPDRGPSGQYNEQFF
>TRBJ2-1|NA|TRBV5-1
CASRSTFNNEQFF
>TRBJ1-6|NA|TRBV2
CASSPDGRGSPLHF
>TRBJ1-5|NA|TRBV13
CASGLAGSGVNNQPQHF
>TRBJ1-1|NA|TRBV30
CAWSRAADTEAFF
>TRBJ2-1|NA|TRBV4-1
CASSPSKGGDEQFF
>TRBJ2-5|NA|TRBV30
CAWRGRGSDRETQYF
>TRBJ2-5|TRBD2|TRBV5-6
CASSLEGSGETQYF
>TRBJ2-6|TRBD1|TRBV6-1
CASSSRDRPLSGANVLTF
>TRBJ1-2|NA|TRBV27
CASSTRSQNYGYTF
>TRBJ2-7|TRBD1|TRBV4-1
CASSQEVPGQGYEQYF
>TRBJ2-2|NA|TRBV3-1
CASSQDGGAGELFF
>TRBJ2-4|NA|TRBV7-2
CASSLQLNIQYF
>TRBJ1-6|NA|TRBV28
CASSLEAYSSYNSPLHF
>TRBJ2-1|TRBD2|TRBV3-1
CASSQTSGLAVMSSYNEQFF
>TRBJ2-3|NA|TRBV15
CATNDGPSTDTQYF
>TRBJ2-3|TRBD2|TRBV11-2
CASSSGLAGGLGDTQYF
>TRBJ1-1|TRBD1|TRBV20-1
CSATRQGETEAFF
>TRBJ2-1|TRBD1|TRBV24-1
CATGDRESSGYNEQFF
>TRBJ1-4|NA|TRBV3-1
CASSLSGGNEKLFF
>TRBJ2-7|TRBD2|TRBV18
CASTGTSGSEQYF
>TRBJ2-1|TRBD2|TRBV27
CASTPSPGLAGGPGIFF
>TRBJ2-5|TRBD1|TRBV5-1
CASSRQGSSETQYF
>TRBJ2-7|NA|TRBV6-1
CASSENDSPYEQYF
>TRBJ2-3|NA|TRBV11-2
CASSKTGEGDTQYF
>TRBJ2-3|NA|TRBV11-2
CASSSQAGDTQYF